This T cell receptor (beta chain) was recorded in a study of vaccination effects on CD4 cells after COVID-19. The data were produced by immunoSEQ multiplex PCR, yet TCRdb's version contains in-frame clones alone and is incomplete. There are about 37,000 clones in the sample; under 85% occur only once, and roughly 3.1% lies in the top ten. After less than twelve days in culture, the CD4+ T cells were isolated. The study found no prior SARS-CoV-2 infection in the vaccine recipients, who tested negative for nucleocapsid antibodies. A word on this clone: Its antigen is not identified.

Deletions cut 2 bases from V and 2 bases from J, with 16 bases between. Germline V gene sequence: CDR1 MNHNS, CDR2 SASEGT. This CDR3 is built from 17 residues. The sequencing here drew on CD4+ T cells from PBMCs cultured without peptide, taken before COVID-19 vaccination. This receptor was taken from a human donor who received a COVID-19 vaccine. The J gene is TRBJ2-4, the V gene TRBV6-1; possible D gene TRBD1, 5 bases. The CDR3 loop is CASSEYFGSGTKNIQYF. The CDR3 DNA follows: TGTGCCAGCAGTGAATATTTCGGTTCAGGGACCAAAAACATTCAGTACTTC.